A single sample gave rise to the 14 T cell receptor beta chains below, sequenced in a study of naive and memory T cell subsets. Both TRBC1 and TRBC2 were covered by a beta constant-region primer of two equimolar oligonucleotides. Four rounds of PCR amplified the ligated cDNA using nested alpha and beta constant-region primers plus SP2. TCRdb reprocessed the UMI-ligation and nested PCR reads with MiXCR, giving one entry per CDR3 protein. The table has approximately 80,000 distinct CDR3 sequences, roughly 9.3% seen once. Sequenced: naive CD8+ T cells from blood. The receptors shown here come from a human donor in good health.

The J gene is TRBJ2-5, the V gene TRBV5-1; TRBD1 matches at 7 bases. Looked up from germline, CDR1 is SGHRS and CDR2 is YFSETQ. After removal of 0 bases from V and 1 base from J, the junction contained 3 bases not matched to a gene. The CDR3 runs to 15 residues. The CDR3: CASSLGQGPQETQYF. The CDR3 region has the DNA TGCGCCAGCAGCTTGGGACAGGGTCCCCAAGAGACCCAGTACTTC.

The V and J genes are TRBV5-4 and TRBJ2-1; TRBD2 might be the D (6 bases). CDR1 and CDR2 (germline): SGHNT, YYREEE (reference sequence). The V end lost 1 base, the J end lost 2 bases, and 13 bases lay between the germline ends. The CDR3 is made up of 16 amino acids. The CDR3 loop is CASSLKRETPYNEQFF. CDR3 nucleotide sequence: TGTGCCAGCAGCTTGAAACGGGAGACGCCCTACAATGAGCAGTTCTTC.

In this sample, this clonotype turned up a few times. The genes are TRBV4-3 and TRBJ2-1, with D unresolved. There are 17 residues in the CDR3. Trimming cost V 0 bases and J 0 bases, with 12 bases left between them. CDR1 is LGHNA and CDR2 is YSLEER in the germline V gene. The CDR3 sequence is CASSQDWSIVSYNEQFF. The CDR3 coding sequence is TGCGCCAGCAGCCAAGACTGGTCTATCGTCTCCTACAATGAGCAGTTCTTC.

This chain uses TRBV5-6 with TRBJ2-7, with 7 bases matching TRBD2. V lost 0 bases, J lost 9 bases, and 12 bases stayed unmatched. This CDR3 has 15 amino acids. Per germline, CDR1 SGHDT and CDR2 YYEEEE. The CDR3 DNA reads as TGTGCCAGCAGCTTGGCCGGCGGGAGTATAAGGGCGCAGTACTTC. This encodes CASSLAGGSIRAQYF.

This clonotype has ten or more counts. The chain recombines TRBV4-1 with TRBJ2-3; D is perhaps TRBD2 (5 bases). The length of the CDR3 is 15 residues. Trimming removed 0 bases at V and 2 bases at J, with 9 bases between. Germline loops: CDR1 MGHRA, CDR2 YSYEKL. The CDR3 bases are TGCGCCAGCAGCCAAGAGGAGCGGCCCACAGATACGCAGTATTTT. It encodes CASSQEERPTDTQYF.

This clonotype showed up just a few times. This chain connects TRBV28 to TRBJ2-3, with 10 nucleotides matching TRBD2. Losses at the gene ends were 9 bases for V and 6 bases for J; bases not matched to a gene: 12. Germline CDR1 MDHEN, CDR2 SYDVKM. The CDR3 has 15 amino acids. CDR3 nucleotide sequence: TGTGCCAGTTGGGGGGCTAGCGGGAGACGCGATACGCAGTATTTT. Translation gives CASWGASGRRDTQYF. Looking up the rest from reference TRBV28 and TRBJ2-3 gives the full variable domain: DVKVTQSSRYLVKRTGEKVFLECVQDMDHENMFWYRQDPGLGLRLIYFSYDVKMKEKGDIPEGYSVSREKKERFSLILESASTNQTSMYLCASWGASGRRDTQYFGPGTRLTVL.

The genes are TRBV3-1 and TRBJ2-1; D is unclear. The CDR3 sequence is 14 residues long. The ends were cut back, 0 bases at V and 8 bases at J, with 11 bases in the middle. CDR1 and CDR2 (germline): LGHDT, YNNKEL (reference sequence). The CDR3 reads CASSQDGWADEQFF. The CDR3 region has the DNA TGTGCCAGCAGCCAAGACGGCTGGGCTGATGAGCAGTTCTTC.

V and J are TRBV19 and TRBJ2-7; 10 bases match TRBD1. CDR1 and CDR2 from the germline V gene are LNHDA and SQIVND (reference sequence). The length of the CDR3 is 13 residues. The V gene end was trimmed by 8 bases and the J gene end by 5 bases; junction bases not matched to a gene: 6. The CDR3 DNA sequence: TGTGCCAGTGCCGGGACAGGGGTCAACGAGCAGTACTTC. Protein sequence: CASAGTGVNEQYF.

This chain connects TRBV27 to TRBJ1-4; D is perhaps TRBD1 (5 bases). CDR1 and CDR2 (germline): MNHEY, SMNVEV (reference sequence). The V gene lost 7 bases and the J gene lost 2 bases, with 23 bases spanning the gap. CDR3 size: 18 residues. The DNA of the CDR3 is TGTGCCAGCAAAACGAACCCCGGGGGGTTGAGGACTAATGAAAAACTGTTTTTT. Encoded protein: CASKTNPGGLRTNEKLFF.

This rearrangement joins TRBV5-1 to TRBJ2-3, with unresolved D. Trimming stripped 1 base from V and 1 base from J, with 10 bases between. The germline V gene encodes CDR1 SGHRS and CDR2 YFSETQ. This CDR3 comprises 15 residues. CDR3 sequence: CASSLKASRTDTQYF. DNA for the CDR3: TGCGCCAGCAGCTTGAAAGCGTCCCGCACAGATACGCAGTATTTT.

The sample holds a few counts of this clonotype. The chain joins TRBV9 to TRBJ2-3; possibly TRBD2 for D (5 bases). Germline CDR1 SGDLS, CDR2 YYNGEE. Trimming took 0 bases from V and 1 from J, leaving 12 bases between them. This CDR3 is 16 amino acids long. In nucleotides, the CDR3 is TGTGCCAGCAGCGTAGAGGGAGTTGGACGCACAGATACGCAGTATTTT. It encodes CASSVEGVGRTDTQYF.

The CDR3 region has the DNA TGTGCCAGCAGCTTACCTAGCGGGAGTAGGTACATTCAGTACTTC. Its translation: CASSLPSGSRYIQYF. The rearrangement uses TRBV7-9 and TRBJ2-4, with 10 bases aligning to TRBD2. The V and J ends lost 2 bases and 8 bases, in that order; junction bases with no gene match: 6. The CDR3 totals 15 residues. The germline gives CDR1 SEHNR, CDR2 FQNEAQ (reference sequence). Looking up the rest from reference TRBV7-9 and TRBJ2-4 gives the full variable domain: DTGVSQNPRHKITKRGQNVTFRCDPISEHNRLYWYRQTLGQGPEFLTYFQNEAQLEKSRLLSDRFSAERPKGSFSTLEIQRTEQGDSAMYLCASSLPSGSRYIQYFGAGTRLSVL.

This clonotype was recorded at least ten times. This chain links TRBV27 with TRBJ1-5, with D hard to call. This CDR3 has 14 residues. V was cut by 8 bases and J by 6 bases, with 17 bases left in between. Germline CDR1 reads MNHEY; CDR2 reads SMNVEV (reference sequence). Written as DNA, the CDR3 is TGTGCCAGCTCCCCGACTGGGCGGGTTCAGCCCCAGCATTTT. Residues: CASSPTGRVQPQHF.

The rearrangement links TRBV2 to TRBJ2-6; a weak D match, TRBD2 (5 bases). CDR1 is SNHLY and CDR2 is FYNNEI in the germline V gene. V lost 3 bases and J lost 0, with 12 bases in between. This CDR3 is built from 17 residues. CDR3 protein: CASSDWSTTSGANVLTF. The CDR3 DNA sequence: TGTGCCAGCAGTGACTGGTCGACTACCTCTGGGGCCAACGTCCTGACTTTC.